The 29 T cell receptor beta chains below all came from one sample that was sequenced in a study of early stage breast cancer tumors. Assay: immunoSEQ multiplex PCR; the TCRdb copy retains only in-frame clones and omits some. The sample carries 70,000 or so clones, more than 70% recorded once. Material for sequencing was blood. The source is a person in their 40s with breast cancer.

The chain combines TRBV19 with TRBJ1-4; D unclear. The CDR3 extends over 15 amino acids. Germline CDR1 reads LNHDA; CDR2 reads SQIVND (reference sequence). Between the trimmed V and J ends, which lost 5 bases and 0 bases, there was a span of 10 bases. This CDR3 reads CASSVSDATNEKLFF. Here the CDR3 DNA reads TGTGCCAGTAGTGTATCAGATGCAACTAATGAAAAACTGTTTTTT.

The chain has TRBV27 and TRBJ2-6, with D hard to call. V was pared by 3 bases and J by 3 bases, with 6 bases between. Germline CDR1 MNHEY, CDR2 SMNVEV (reference sequence). This CDR3 has 14 amino acids. CDR3: CASSFTSGANVLTF. CDR3 coding DNA: TGTGCCAGCAGTTTCACAAGTGGGGCCAACGTCCTGACTTTC. The whole variable domain, filled in from reference TRBV27 and TRBJ2-6, reads EAQVTQNPRYLITVTGKKLTVTCSQNMNHEYMSWYRQDPGLGLRQIYYSMNVEVTDKGDVPEGYKVSRKEKRNFPLILESPSPNQTSLYFCASSFTSGANVLTFGAGSRLTVL.

The sample holds a few counts of this clone. At one end the junction does not follow the germline gene, possibly because of a read error. The chain recombines TRBV15 with TRBJ1-2, with TRBD1 identical over 8 bases. The CDR3 covers 13 residues. The V gene's germline CDR1 is LNHNV and CDR2 YYDKDF (reference sequence). Here the CDR3 DNA reads TGTGCCACCAGCAGAGCAGATAGGTCCAGGGGGCACTTC. Its protein product is CATSRADRSRGHF.

The chain links TRBV28 to TRBJ2-5; 9 nucleotides agree with TRBD1. The CDR3 extends over 14 amino acids. V trimming: 5 bases; J trimming: 5 bases; junction bases outside the gene matches: 6. The germline gives CDR1 MDHEN, CDR2 SYDVKM. In DNA, the CDR3 is TGTGCCAGCAGTACCTCGGGACAGGGTGAGACCCAGTACTTC. The encoded protein is CASSTSGQGETQYF.

This sequence joins TRBV30 and TRBJ2-7; D is uncertain. The CDR3 has 12 residues. V dropped 7 bases and J dropped 0 bases, with 10 bases sitting between them. Germline V gene data show CDR1 as GTSNPN and CDR2 as SVGIG (reference sequence). The CDR3 nucleotides are TGTGCCTCCGACGGCCGCTCCTACGAGCAGTACTTC. Its protein is CASDGRSYEQYF.

This clone has just a few counts. This chain joins TRBV18 and TRBJ1-5; no clear D. There are 13 residues in the CDR3. CDR1 is KGHSH and CDR2 is LQKENI in the germline V gene. The V end was cut by 6 bases, the J end by 3 bases, with 9 bases between. CDR3 sequence (DNA): TGTGCCAGCTCCCGGCAGGACAATCAGCCCCAGCATTTT. Encoded protein: CASSRQDNQPQHF.

The chain combines TRBV6-1 with TRBJ2-7; the D gene could be TRBD1 or TRBD2 (5 bases each). The germline gives CDR1 MNHNS, CDR2 SASEGT. V dropped 11 bases and J dropped 0 bases, with 17 bases sitting between them. This CDR3 has 14 residues. For the CDR3, the DNA is TGTGCCGCCCCCCGGGACGCCCACTCCTACGAGCAGTACTTC. This gives the protein CAAPRDAHSYEQYF.

The rearrangement uses TRBV2 and TRBJ1-2, with 9 positions matching TRBD1. Germline lookup yields CDR1 SNHLY and CDR2 FYNNEI. V was clipped by 8 bases and J by 6 bases; unmatched bases: 7. The CDR3 length is 13 residues. CDR3 in amino acids: CASRDREVNGYTF. CDR3 nucleotide sequence: TGTGCCAGCCGGGACAGGGAGGTAAATGGCTACACCTTC.

Concerning this clone itself: A read error may account for a junction end that differs from germline. The chain recombines TRBV7-7 with TRBJ2-1; 10 nucleotides align to TRBD1. The germline V gene encodes CDR1 SSHAT and CDR2 FNYEAQ (reference sequence). This CDR3 is 16 amino acids long. Here the CDR3 DNA reads TGTGCTAGCAGCTTAGGGACAGGGGAGAAGAGGAATGAGCAGTTCTTC. Translated: CASSLGTGEKRNEQFF.

The V gene is TRBV19, the J gene TRBJ2-6, with 10 nucleotides matching TRBD2. V lost 7 bases to trimming and J lost 4 bases; unmatched junction nucleotides: 10. Germline-derived CDR1 and CDR2 are LNHDA and SQIVND (reference sequence). The CDR3 contains 17 residues. DNA of the CDR3: TGTGCCAGTAATCTAGCGGGAGCCTCGGGGGGGGCCAACGTCCTGACTTTC. Residues: CASNLAGASGGANVLTF.

J is TRBJ1-1 and V is TRBV28, with D possibly being TRBD1 (6 bases). The CDR3 is 15 amino acids. Germline CDR1 and CDR2: MDHEN and SYDVKM. V was trimmed by 5 bases and J by 0 bases, leaving 13 bases between them. The CDR3 sequence is CASSPRTAMNTEAFF. Here the CDR3 DNA reads TGTGCCAGCAGTCCCCGGACAGCCATGAACACTGAAGCTTTCTTT. The whole variable domain, remainder taken from reference TRBV28 and TRBJ1-1, is DVKVTQSSRYLVKRTGEKVFLECVQDMDHENMFWYRQDPGLGLRLIYFSYDVKMKEKGDIPEGYSVSREKKERFSLILESASTNQTSMYLCASSPRTAMNTEAFFGQGTRLTVV.

V usage is TRBV19 and J usage is TRBJ2-3, with 8 positions matching TRBD2. In germline, CDR1 is LNHDA, CDR2 SQIVND (reference sequence). CDR3 length: 15 amino acids. The ends lost 5 bases at V and 5 bases at J; junction bases unmatched: 9. In DNA form, the CDR3 reads TGTGCCAGTAGTTTGAGACGGGAGGGCCAAGATACGCAGTATTTT. Translated, it gives CASSLRREGQDTQYF.

The chain carries TRBV19 and TRBJ2-5; 8 positions match TRBD1. Germline CDR1 and CDR2: LNHDA and SQIVND (reference sequence). V gave up 5 bases and J gave up 0 bases; unmatched junction bases: 5. This CDR3 has 15 residues. CDR3 sequence: CASSLRDRYQETQYF. CDR3 sequence (DNA): TGTGCCAGTAGTCTCCGGGACAGGTACCAAGAGACCCAGTACTTC.

This chain links TRBV27 with TRBJ2-1, with TRBD2 matching 9 bases. From germline, CDR1 is MNHEY and CDR2 SMNVEV (reference sequence). The CDR3 extends over 15 amino acids. V shed 3 bases and J 8 bases; nucleotides not matched to a gene: 8. In DNA form, the CDR3 reads TGTGCCAGCAGTTTTTTGCCTAGCGGGGCTTATGAGCAGTTCTTC. Its protein product is CASSFLPSGAYEQFF.

The CDR3 is CASSYLPQLAKNIQYF. CDR3 nucleotides: TGTGCCAGCAGTTACTTACCTCAGCTAGCCAAAAACATTCAGTACTTC. The chain recombines TRBV6-5 with TRBJ2-4; D ambiguous. V gave up 1 base and J gave up 0 bases, with 10 bases separating them. CDR3 length equals 16 residues. The germline V gene has CDR1 MNHEY and CDR2 SVGAGI.

The V call is TRBV10-2, the J call TRBJ1-5, with 7 bases fitting TRBD1. Germline V lookup: CDR1 WSHSY, CDR2 SAAADI. The ends lost 0 bases at V and 7 bases at J; junction bases unmatched: 3. The CDR3 totals 14 residues. The CDR3 loop reads CASSESDRVQPQHF. CDR3 in DNA: TGCGCCAGCAGTGAGTCCGACAGGGTCCAGCCCCAGCATTTT.

The J gene is TRBJ1-3, the V gene TRBV7-9; D not resolved. Germline V CDR1 and CDR2: SEHNR, FQNEAQ (reference sequence). This CDR3 is built from 16 residues. The V end lost 1 base, the J end lost 3 bases, and 13 bases lay between the germline ends. The CDR3 loop is CASSLGQPGGGNTIYF. CDR3 nucleotide sequence: TGTGCCAGCAGCTTAGGTCAGCCCGGAGGTGGAAACACCATATATTTT. Full variable domain (remainder filled in from reference TRBV7-9 and TRBJ1-3): DTGVSQNPRHKITKRGQNVTFRCDPISEHNRLYWYRQTLGQGPEFLTYFQNEAQLEKSRLLSDRFSAERPKGSFSTLEIQRTEQGDSAMYLCASSLGQPGGGNTIYFGEGSWLTVV.

The chain combines TRBV7-2 with TRBJ2-7; no reliable D call. Germline values: CDR1 SGHTA, CDR2 FQGNSA. V lost 4 bases and J lost 4, with 14 bases in between. The CDR3 spans 14 residues. This CDR3 is CASSSRNRDYEQYF. DNA for the CDR3: TGTGCCAGCAGCTCGCGAAATAGGGATTACGAGCAGTACTTC.

This chain uses TRBV19 with TRBJ2-7, with a possible D match to TRBD1 (6 bases). This CDR3 contains 14 residues. The germline CDR1 and CDR2 sequences are LNHDA and SQIVND (reference sequence). The ends were cut back, 5 bases at V and 0 bases at J, with 11 bases in the middle. The CDR3 nucleotides are TGTGCCAGTAGTGGGACATTGAGCTCCTACGAGCAGTACTTC. Its translation: CASSGTLSSYEQYF.

This chain joins TRBV7-9 and TRBJ1-2; no clear D. The germline V and J ends were trimmed by 1 base and 2 bases, with 8 bases remaining between them. CDR3 length: 14 residues. Germline V gene lookup returns CDR1 SEHNR and CDR2 FQNEAQ (reference sequence). CDR3 nucleotide sequence: TGTGCCAGCAGCTTAGATTTGACCAACTATGGCTACACCTTC. Its translation: CASSLDLTNYGYTF.

The gene calls are TRBV27 and TRBJ2-1; 13 positions agree with TRBD2. The CDR3 extends over 16 amino acids. Germline V gene data show CDR1 as MNHEY and CDR2 as SMNVEV (reference sequence). V lost 5 bases to trimming and J lost 7 bases; unmatched junction nucleotides: 8. CDR3 in DNA: TGTGCCAGCAGTATCCGACTAGCGGGAGGAGATAATGAGCAGTTCTTC. Translating it yields CASSIRLAGGDNEQFF.

This chain joins TRBV5-4 and TRBJ2-7, with unresolved D. The CDR3 covers 14 residues. Germline CDR1 reads SGHNT; CDR2 reads YYREEE (reference sequence). Trimming stripped 3 bases from V and 5 bases from J, with 15 bases between. This chain's CDR3 is CASSSQKGTHEQYF. As DNA, the CDR3 is TGTGCCAGCAGCTCCCAGAAAGGAACCCACGAGCAGTACTTC.

The J gene is TRBJ1-2, the V gene TRBV9; TRBD1 matches 7 bases. Germline V lookup: CDR1 SGDLS, CDR2 YYNGEE. The junction had 7 bases not matched to a gene; V was cut back by 0 bases and J by 5 bases. The CDR3 extends over 15 amino acids. The DNA of the CDR3 is TGTGCCAGCAGCGTAGAAGGGGACAGAGGGTATGGCTACACCTTC. Translation gives CASSVEGDRGYGYTF.

This sequence joins TRBV10-3 and TRBJ1-1; unclear D gene. CDR1 and CDR2 (germline): ENHRY, SYGVKD. Between the trimmed V and J ends, which lost 3 bases and 2 bases, there was a span of 4 bases. CDR3 length: 12 amino acids. The CDR3 bases are TGTGCCATCAGTGAAACAAACACTGAAGCTTTCTTT. It translates to CAISETNTEAFF.

This sequence joins TRBV5-1 and TRBJ2-5; 7 bases fit TRBD1. Per the germline V gene, CDR1 is SGHRS and CDR2 is YFSETQ. CDR3 size: 13 residues. Trimming removed 2 bases from V and 5 bases from J; junction bases left unmatched: 3. CDR3 sequence reads: CASSLQGRETQYF. CDR3 nucleotide sequence: TGCGCCAGCAGCTTACAGGGGCGGGAGACCCAGTACTTC.

This clone occurred once. The V and J genes are TRBV5-6 and TRBJ1-4; TRBD1 might be the D (6 bases). Germline CDR1 reads SGHDT; CDR2 reads YYEEEE. V gave up 0 bases and J gave up 8 bases, with 20 bases separating them. This CDR3 contains 17 residues. The DNA for the CDR3 is TGTGCCAGCAGCTTGGGAAAAACAGGGTTTTTCTCCGAAAAACTGTTTTTT. It is translated as CASSLGKTGFFSEKLFF.

The CDR3 DNA sequence: TGTGCCAGTAGTATAACTTATAGGTCCTCTGGAAACACCATATATTTT. Its protein is CASSITYRSSGNTIYF. The chain carries TRBV19 and TRBJ1-3; no firm D call. The ends were cut back, 2 bases at V and 0 bases at J, with 11 bases in the middle. CDR1 is LNHDA, CDR2 SQIVND, per germline (reference sequence). CDR3 length: 16 amino acids.

The gene calls are TRBV27 and TRBJ2-1, with D maybe TRBD2 (5 bases). CDR1 is MNHEY, CDR2 SMNVEV, per germline (reference sequence). V lost 3 bases, J lost 4 bases, and 19 bases lay in between. The CDR3 length is 17 residues. For the CDR3, the DNA is TGTGCCAGCAGTTTCCTCGGACTTGACCGATTTTACAATGAGCAGTTCTTC. Its protein is CASSFLGLDRFYNEQFF.

The sample holds a few counts of this clone. The genes are TRBV7-3 and TRBJ2-1; no clear D gene. This CDR3 contains 15 residues. Per the germline V gene, CDR1 is SGHTA and CDR2 is FQGTGA. The ends were cut back, 2 bases at V and 0 bases at J, with 8 bases in the middle. CDR3 sequence (DNA): TGTGCCAGCAGCTTATTGTCGGGCTCCTACAATGAGCAGTTCTTC. This encodes CASSLLSGSYNEQFF. Together with reference TRBV7-3 and TRBJ2-1, the CDR3 gives the full variable domain: GAGVSQTPSNKVTEKGKYVELRCDPISGHTALYWYRQSLGQGPEFLIYFQGTGAADDSGLPNDRFFAVRPEGSVSTLKIQRTERGDSAVYLCASSLLSGSYNEQFFGPGTRLTVL.